A single sample is the source of the 31 T cell receptor beta chains below, sequenced in a study of early T cells in non-severe SARS-CoV-2 infection. TCRdb called the 5' RACE reads again in MiXCR, with one record for every CDR3 protein. The table shows roughly 70,000 distinct CDR3 sequences, with approximately 13% occurring only once. Sequenced sample: whole blood. The receptors were gathered from an adult who was a healthcare worker with PCR-confirmed SARS-CoV-2 infection or an uninfected control (not recorded which).

In its sample, this clonotype was seen many times. The chain uses TRBV5-6 and TRBJ1-2, with 8 bases matching TRBD1. From germline, CDR1 is SGHDT and CDR2 YYEEEE. This CDR3 contains 14 residues. Trimming removed 0 bases from V and 7 bases from J; junction bases left unmatched: 5. The CDR3 protein is CASSLGQGKSGYTF. The CDR3 DNA reads as TGTGCCAGCAGCTTGGGACAGGGGAAGAGTGGCTACACCTTC. Full variable domain (missing parts from reference TRBV5-6 and TRBJ1-2): DAGVTQSPTHLIKTRGQQVTLRCSPKSGHDTVSWYQQALGQGPQFIFQYYEEEERQRGNFPDRFSGHQFPNYSSELNVNALLLGDSALYLCASSLGQGKSGYTFGSGTRLTVV.

The rearrangement joins TRBV5-1 to TRBJ2-7, with unresolved D. Trimming removed 0 bases from V and 0 bases from J, with 10 bases in between. From germline, CDR1 is SGHRS and CDR2 YFSETQ. The CDR3 length is 15 residues. Written as DNA, the CDR3 is TGCGCCAGCAGCTTGGTCCGGACCTTCTCCTACGAGCAGTACTTC. Protein product: CASSLVRTFSYEQYF.

The table lists this clonotype with many counts. This rearrangement joins TRBV11-2 to TRBJ1-4; no firm D call. Per the germline V gene, CDR1 is SGHAT and CDR2 is FQNNGV. V shed 2 bases and J shed 7 bases, with 26 bases lying between them. The CDR3 totals 19 residues. Written as DNA, the CDR3 is TGTGCCAGCAGCTTACGGCCCACGCCAGTAGTACCTACCTTTGAAAAACTGTTTTTT. Its translation is CASSLRPTPVVPTFEKLFF.

There are many counts of this clonotype. This chain joins TRBV27 and TRBJ2-3, with a possible D match to TRBD1 (6 bases). With 10 bases removed from V and 2 bases from J, the gap between germline ends came to 13 bases. Per germline, CDR1 MNHEY and CDR2 SMNVEV (reference sequence). The CDR3 contains 13 residues. CDR3 coding DNA: TGTGCCACCTCGACAGGTCACACAGATACGCAGTATTTT. This translates into CATSTGHTDTQYF.

This clonotype was detected ten times or more. This chain joins TRBV12-3 or TRBV12-4 and TRBJ2-7; 7 bases are shared with TRBD1. V gave up 5 bases and J gave up 9 bases; unmatched junction bases: 13. This CDR3 contains 14 residues. The CDR3: CASSPDRAFLGQYF. The DNA for the CDR3 is TGTGCCAGCAGTCCCGACAGGGCCTTCCTAGGGCAGTACTTC.

This clonotype occurred many times. The chain has TRBV29-1 and TRBJ1-2; D is undetermined. The CDR3 contains 10 residues. Deletions cut 1 base from V and 7 bases from J, with 4 bases between. In germline, CDR1 is SQVTM, CDR2 ANQGSEA. The CDR3: CSVEGSGYTF. CDR3 nucleotides: TGCAGCGTTGAAGGAAGTGGCTACACCTTC.

In its sample, this clonotype was seen many times. The chain couples TRBV29-1 to TRBJ2-7; D possibly matches TRBD1 or TRBD2 (5 bases each). CDR3 length: 13 amino acids. Germline V CDR1 and CDR2: SQVTM, ANQGSEA. Trimming pared 6 bases from V and 0 bases from J, leaving 12 bases between. The CDR3 is CSVRTRDSYEQYF. CDR3 coding DNA: TGCAGCGTCCGGACACGGGACTCCTACGAGCAGTACTTC.

This clonotype was counted at least ten times. The chain is built from TRBV6-1 and TRBJ2-5, with D possibly being TRBD2 (6 bases). Trimming shortened V by 6 bases and J by 8 bases, and 19 bases separated the two germline ends. Germline V gene data show CDR1 as MNHNS and CDR2 as SASEGT. The CDR3 consists of 14 residues. The CDR3 sequence: CASSPLAVGETQYF. CDR3 in DNA: TGTGCCAGCAGCCCTTTAGCGGTCGGTGAAACCCAGTACTTC.

The sample holds many counts of this clonotype. The chain joins TRBV20-1 to TRBJ2-7; 11 bases line up with TRBD2. Per the germline V gene, CDR1 is DFQATT and CDR2 is SNEGSKA (reference sequence). V shed 0 bases, J shed 4 bases, and the junction held 2 bases outside the gene matches. The CDR3 contains 14 residues. The CDR3 here is CSARDASGGYEQYF. The CDR3 nucleotides read TGCAGTGCTAGAGATGCTAGCGGGGGGTACGAGCAGTACTTC.

About this clonotype itself: This may stem from a read error, because a much larger clone lies one nucleotide away. This chain joins TRBV29-1 and TRBJ2-1; 12 bases align to TRBD2. This CDR3 has 14 amino acids. The V and J ends lost 2 bases and 8 bases, in that order; junction bases with no gene match: 4. The germline CDR1 and CDR2 sequences are SQVTM and ANQGSEA. The CDR3: CSVETLAGGDEQFF. For the CDR3, the DNA is TGCAGCGTTGAAACACTAGCGGGAGGTGATGAGCAGTTCTTC.

This clonotype came up many times. The chain combines TRBV20-1 with TRBJ1-1; D ambiguous. Trimming took off 7 bases at V and 6 bases at J, with 12 bases between the two ends. The CDR3 totals 11 residues. Germline loops: CDR1 DFQATT, CDR2 SNEGSKA (reference sequence). This chain's CDR3 is CSVFIPPEAFF. In DNA form, the CDR3 reads TGCAGTGTCTTCATCCCCCCTGAAGCTTTCTTT.

This clonotype has at least ten counts. The chain couples TRBV30 to TRBJ1-2; tentatively, D is TRBD1 (5 bases). Between the trimmed V and J ends, which lost 0 bases and 2 bases, there was a span of 13 bases. Germline CDR1 and CDR2: GTSNPN and SVGIG (reference sequence). This CDR3 comprises 15 residues. The CDR3 sequence: CAWSVKGWSNYGYTF. The CDR3 DNA sequence: TGTGCCTGGAGTGTAAAGGGGTGGTCAAACTATGGCTACACCTTC.

This clonotype was counted once. The CDR3 coding sequence is TGTGCCAGCAGTTCCCCCCGGACTAGCGGGAGGACCGAGCAGTACTTC. Translation gives CASSSPRTSGRTEQYF. The chain has TRBV6-2 or TRBV6-3 and TRBJ2-7; the match to TRBD2 covers 14 bases. Germline V gene data show CDR1 as MNHEY and CDR2 as SVGEGT. There are 16 residues in the CDR3. With V trimmed by 4 bases and J by 6 bases, 8 bases remained unmatched.

This clonotype was recorded many times. The chain combines TRBV5-5 with TRBJ1-6; D remains unclear. This CDR3 comprises 15 residues. V lost 0 bases and J lost 8, with 12 bases in between. Germline CDR1 SGHKS, CDR2 YYEKEE (reference sequence). The CDR3 bases are TGTGCCAGCAGCTTGGGAAGGACTGATTATTCACCCCTCCACTTT. It translates to CASSLGRTDYSPLHF.

This clonotype has a count of ten or more. The J gene is TRBJ2-3, the V gene TRBV2; 7 positions agree with TRBD2. Germline loops: CDR1 SNHLY, CDR2 FYNNEI. CDR3 length: 13 amino acids. The trim removed 7 bases at V and 2 bases at J, leaving 3 bases unmatched. The CDR3 region is CASTGTNTDTQYF. The CDR3 nucleotides read TGTGCCAGCACGGGGACTAACACAGATACGCAGTATTTT.

Ten or more counts support this clonotype. The chain has TRBV28 and TRBJ1-2; unclear D gene. The CDR3 extends over 15 amino acids. Trimming shortened V by 3 bases and J by 1 base, and 12 bases separated the two germline ends. In germline, CDR1 is MDHEN, CDR2 SYDVKM. The CDR3 loop reads CASSLSRGNNYGYTF. As DNA, the CDR3 is TGTGCCAGCAGTTTGTCTCGAGGGAATAACTATGGCTACACCTTC.

The chain carries TRBV28 and TRBJ2-5; the D call may be TRBD1 or TRBD2 (5 bases each). The CDR3 spans 14 residues. The germline V and J ends were trimmed by 6 bases and 2 bases, with 13 bases remaining between them. Germline V gene lookup returns CDR1 MDHEN and CDR2 SYDVKM. The CDR3 region is CASRGFGAQETQYF. The CDR3 bases are TGTGCCAGCAGGGGGTTCGGGGCGCAAGAGACCCAGTACTTC.

Many counts were recorded for this clonotype. The V and J genes are TRBV12-3 or TRBV12-4 and TRBJ2-7; 8 nucleotides agree with TRBD2. The CDR3 totals 14 residues. The V and J ends lost 8 bases and 0 bases, in that order; junction bases with no gene match: 6. In nucleotides, the CDR3 is TGTGCCAGCTTAAAGCGGGGGAGCTCCTACGAGCAGTACTTC. This codes for CASLKRGSSYEQYF.

This clonotype was observed many times. The chain couples TRBV11-2 to TRBJ1-1; D is possibly TRBD1 (5 bases). This CDR3 is built from 16 residues. The ends were cut back, 6 bases at V and 5 bases at J, with 22 bases in the middle. Germline values: CDR1 SGHAT, CDR2 FQNNGV. CDR3 residues: CASRRPAIKWGTEAFF. CDR3 nucleotides: TGTGCCAGCAGAAGGCCGGCGATTAAGTGGGGGACTGAAGCTTTCTTT.

This clonotype was seen a handful of times. The chain couples TRBV7-9 to TRBJ1-1, with D maybe TRBD1 (6 bases). This CDR3 spans 15 amino acids. Germline values: CDR1 SEHNR, CDR2 FQNEAQ (reference sequence). The V and J ends lost 4 bases and 1 base respectively, with 13 bases between them. The CDR3 here is CASSSGDGGNTEAFF. The CDR3 DNA reads TGTGCCAGCAGCTCAGGGGACGGGGGGAACACTGAAGCTTTCTTT.

The sample holds many counts of this clonotype. This chain links TRBV6-2 or TRBV6-3 with TRBJ2-1; D gene unclear. Germline CDR1 MNHEY, CDR2 SVGEGT. The V and J ends lost 2 bases and 2 bases respectively, with 7 bases between them. The CDR3 contains 14 residues. CDR3 loop: CASSYTSTYNEQFF. The CDR3 DNA reads TGTGCCAGCAGTTACACGAGCACCTACAATGAGCAGTTCTTC.

The chain joins TRBV29-1 to TRBJ2-1, with D perhaps matching TRBD1 (6 bases). Germline CDR1 and CDR2: SQVTM and ANQGSEA. Trimming pared 5 bases from V and 5 bases from J, leaving 13 bases between. The CDR3 extends over 13 amino acids. The CDR3 loop reads CSVRQGFNNEQFF. DNA for the CDR3: TGCAGCGTTCGGCAGGGGTTTAACAATGAGCAGTTCTTC.

This clonotype was seen many times. This sequence joins TRBV10-3 and TRBJ2-7; D not resolved. Germline assignment: CDR1 ENHRY and CDR2 SYGVKD. There are 11 residues in the CDR3. Between the trimmed V and J ends, which lost 6 bases and 7 bases, there was a span of 10 bases. The CDR3 DNA reads as TGTGCCATCAGCGCCAGTGCTGAGCAGTACTTC. This codes for CAISASAEQYF.

CDR3 DNA sequence: TGTGCCAGCAGTCCCGAACAGGGGGCGGACCCATGGAACACTGAAGCTTTCTTT. Translation gives CASSPEQGADPWNTEAFF. The V gene is TRBV27, the J gene TRBJ1-1, with 9 nucleotides matching TRBD1. After removal of 5 bases from V and 1 base from J, the junction contained 14 bases not matched to a gene. Germline V gene data show CDR1 as MNHEY and CDR2 as SMNVEV (reference sequence). The length of the CDR3 is 18 residues.

The chain joins TRBV28 to TRBJ2-3; 13 nucleotides align to TRBD2. J gave up 4 bases and V 5 bases, and 6 bases lay outside the gene matches. Germline CDR1 reads MDHEN; CDR2 reads SYDVKM. The CDR3 consists of 16 residues. The CDR3 region has the DNA TGTGCCAGCAGTGCGGGACTAGCGGGGATGCCAGATACGCAGTATTTT. The encoded protein is CASSAGLAGMPDTQYF.

This clonotype was found many times. V gene TRBV5-1 combines with J gene TRBJ2-3; TRBD2 aligns across 9 bases. Germline CDR1 and CDR2: SGHRS and YFSETQ. The CDR3 is 15 amino acids. J was trimmed by 0 bases and V by 2 bases; bases with no gene match: 1. The CDR3: CASSFSGGSTDTQYF. The CDR3 bases are TGCGCCAGCAGCTTTAGCGGGGGCAGCACAGATACGCAGTATTTT.

This clonotype was detected ten times or more. This rearrangement joins TRBV27 to TRBJ1-5; D remains ambiguous. The CDR3 consists of 12 residues. V lost 6 bases and J 4 bases, leaving 7 bases between the germline ends. Germline V lookup: CDR1 MNHEY, CDR2 SMNVEV (reference sequence). The CDR3 spells CASRVGNQPQHF. Here the CDR3 DNA reads TGTGCCAGCAGGGTGGGTAATCAGCCCCAGCATTTT.

This clonotype appeared many times. The CDR3 loop is CASSLTDGNTEAFF. In nucleotides, the CDR3 is TGCGCCAGCAGCTTAACTGACGGAAACACTGAAGCTTTCTTT. This chain connects TRBV5-1 to TRBJ1-1; no firm D call. Trimming removed 2 bases at V and 2 bases at J, with 10 bases between. The CDR3 totals 14 residues. Germline assignment: CDR1 SGHRS and CDR2 YFSETQ.

This clonotype has ten or more counts. The genes are TRBV12-3 or TRBV12-4 and TRBJ2-7, with D hard to call. The ends were cut back, 5 bases at V and 2 bases at J, with 7 bases in the middle. The CDR3 contains 12 residues. The CDR3 coding sequence is TGTGCCAGCAGTCTGGGGACCTACGAGCAGTACTTC. This sequence encodes CASSLGTYEQYF.

This clonotype was detected only a few times. The J gene is TRBJ1-5, the V gene TRBV20-1; D not resolved. The CDR3 extends over 14 amino acids. Per germline, CDR1 DFQATT and CDR2 SNEGSKA (reference sequence). V dropped 5 bases and J dropped 9 bases, with 20 bases sitting between them. As DNA, the CDR3 is TGCAGTGCTCCCGAAGGGCGGGTGAAGGGGCCCCAGCATTTT. The encoded protein is CSAPEGRVKGPQHF.

The chain couples TRBV6-5 to TRBJ1-6, with TRBD1 identical over 11 bases. The CDR3 runs 14 residues. The ends lost 7 bases at V and 9 bases at J; junction bases unmatched: 5. Per the germline V gene, CDR1 is MNHEY and CDR2 is SVGAGI. The CDR3 nucleotides are TGTGCCAGCACTCCGGGACAGGGGGTTTCACCCCTCCACTTT. Its translation is CASTPGQGVSPLHF.